These T cell receptor beta chains were read from a single sample in a study of beta chain features in type 1 diabetes. Sequencing was performed with immunoSEQ multiplex PCR; in TCRdb, only in-frame clones are kept and a portion is missing. The sample has 970,000 or so clones; around a sixth are singletons. Sequencing used naive CD4+ T cells from blood. The source is a woman aged 18-29 years in good health. CDR3s include the opening cysteine and the closing phenylalanine or tryptophan. A D gene is named only where the DNA matches it firmly. Size is omitted from some rows. Given values are once, few, many or a class for expanded clones.

TRBV7-3,TRBD1,few,TRBJ1-2,13,TGTGCCAGCAGCTTGCCAGGGGGTAATGGCTACACCTTC,CASSLPGGNGYTF
TRBV18,.,.,TRBJ1-1,14,TGTGCCAGCTCACCAACCGAATCGGACACTGAAGCTTTCTTT,CASSPTESDTEAFF
TRBV27,TRBD2,few,TRBJ2-1,16,TGTGCCAGCAGGTTCGGGACTAGCGGGAGGTTCGGTGAGCAGTTCTTC,CASRFGTSGRFGEQFF
TRBV28,.,few,TRBJ2-4,11,TGTGCCAGCGCCGGGACAAACATTCAGTACTTC,CASAGTNIQYF
TRBV5-1,.,.,TRBJ2-3,17,TGCGCCAGCAGCCCCACGACTTCGCTTCTCATCACAGATACGCAGTATTTT,CASSPTTSLLITDTQYF
TRBV2,TRBD1,few,TRBJ1-4,16,TGTGCCAGCGGCTACCGGGACAGGGGCCGGAGTGAAAAACTGTTTTTT,CASGYRDRGRSEKLFF
TRBV7-8,.,.,TRBJ1-4,13,TGTGCCAGCAGCTTAACCGTGAATGAAAAACTGTTTTTT,CASSLTVNEKLFF
TRBV2,.,few,TRBJ2-2,12,TGTGCCAGCAGTTACTTCACCGGGGAGCTGTTTTTT,CASSYFTGELFF
TRBV15,.,.,TRBJ1-2,15,TGTGCCACCAGCAGTTGGACGAAGGGGGACTATGGCTACACCTTC,CATSSWTKGDYGYTF
TRBV18,.,few,TRBJ2-3,14,TGTGCCAGCTCACTAGGCAGCTACACAGATACGCAGTATTTT,CASSLGSYTDTQYF
TRBV5-1,TRBD1,few,TRBJ2-5,14,TGCGCCAGTCGGGACAGCACGTACCAAGAGACCCAGTACTTC,CASRDSTYQETQYF
TRBV7-9,TRBD1,.,TRBJ2-5,14,TGTGCCAGCAGCCATAGACAGGGTCTGGCGACCCAGTACTTC,CASSHRQGLATQYF
TRBV7-2,TRBD2,.,TRBJ2-7,15,TGTGCCAGCAGCTTGCGGGAGGGCCTGGGCTACGAGCAGTACTTC,CASSLREGLGYEQYF
TRBV5-4,.,few,TRBJ2-1,14,TGTGCCAGCAGCTTGCAGGGTACGTTCAATGAGCAGTTCTTC,CASSLQGTFNEQFF
TRBV28,TRBD1,.,TRBJ2-7,14,TGTGCCAGCAGTTTAGGGACAGGGCCATACGAGCAGTACTTC,CASSLGTGPYEQYF
TRBV7-9,TRBD2,.,TRBJ2-3,16,TGTGCCAGCAGCTTAGTATTCGGAAGCGGGAGAGATACGCAGTATTTT,CASSLVFGSGRDTQYF
TRBV11-2,TRBD2,.,TRBJ2-7,15,TGTGCCAGCAGCCCCCGACTAGCGTACTCCTACGAGCAGTACTTC,CASSPRLAYSYEQYF
TRBV5-1,.,.,TRBJ2-2,18,TGCGCCAGCACCAAAACTCCTCGGGGGACACTGTACACCGGGGAGCTGTTTTTT,CASTKTPRGTLYTGELFF
TRBV7-2,.,few,TRBJ2-1,14,TGTGCCAGCAGCGCTGCGAGCTCCTACAATGAGCAGTTCTTC,CASSAASSYNEQFF
TRBV4-3,TRBD1,few,TRBJ1-1,14,TGCGCCAGCAGCCAAGGACAGGGGGCGTCCGAAGCTTTCTTT,CASSQGQGASEAFF
TRBV6-6,TRBD1,few,TRBJ1-2,14,TGTGCCAGCAGTTTACCCGGGACAGGGTTTGGCTACACCTTC,CASSLPGTGFGYTF
TRBV2,.,few,TRBJ1-5,14,TGTGCCAGCACCGGGTCGGACAGCAATCAGCCCCAGCATTTT,CASTGSDSNQPQHF
TRBV6-5,.,.,TRBJ2-2,11,TGTGCCATCAGGGGTACGGGGGAGCTGTTTTTT,CAIRGTGELFF
TRBV9,.,few,TRBJ2-1,14,TGTGCCAGCAGCCCGTCGGGCCCCTACAATGAGCAGTTCTTC,CASSPSGPYNEQFF
TRBV5-4,TRBD2,.,TRBJ2-5,17,TGTGCCAGCAGCGATCTAGGAGCGGGAGAATTTCAAGAGACCCAGTACTTC,CASSDLGAGEFQETQYF
TRBV7-2,.,few,TRBJ1-2,15,TGTGCCAGCAGTTCCAGGGCCGGGGGTTCCTATGGCTACACCTTC,CASSSRAGGSYGYTF
TRBV5-1,TRBD1,.,TRBJ1-1,15,TGCGCCAGCAGGCCCCGGACAGGGACGAACACTGAAGCTTTCTTT,CASRPRTGTNTEAFF
TRBV9,.,.,TRBJ2-2,14,TGTGCCAGCAGCGCAAACTTGAACACCGGGGAGCTGTTTTTT,CASSANLNTGELFF
TRBV2,.,few,TRBJ1-1,13,TGTGCCAGCAGATATAGCGGGGACACTGAAGCTTTCTTT,CASRYSGDTEAFF
TRBV7-9,TRBD2,few,TRBJ2-1,15,TGTGCCAGCAGCTTAGTTAGCGGGAGGGCAAATGAGCAGTTCTTC,CASSLVSGRANEQFF
TRBV27,TRBD1,few,TRBJ1-4,15,TGTGCCAGCAGTCTAACGGGACAGGGACGTGAAAAACTGTTTTTT,CASSLTGQGREKLFF
TRBV10-3,.,few,TRBJ2-1,15,TGTGCCATCAGTGAGGGGGAGAGCTCCTACAATGAGCAGTTCTTC,CAISEGESSYNEQFF
TRBV7-3,.,.,TRBJ2-1,16,TGTGCCAGCAGCTTAGAGCGCAGGTCGATATACAATGAGCAGTTCTTC,CASSLERRSIYNEQFF
TRBV29-1,TRBD1,few,TRBJ2-2,12,TGCAGCGTTGAACCAGGGGGCGGGGAGCTGTTTTTT,CSVEPGGGELFF
TRBV28,TRBD1,few,TRBJ1-2,14,TGTGCCAGCAGTCGTACGACAGGGGTCCATGGCTACACCTTC,CASSRTTGVHGYTF
TRBV4-3,.,few,TRBJ2-2,19,TGCGCCAGCAGCCAAGAGTCCATTGCCCTTCTTGGAAGGGACGGAGAGCTGTTTTTT,CASSQESIALLGRDGELFF
TRBV4-2,TRBD2,few,TRBJ2-1,16,TGTGCCAGCAGCCAAGGTAGAGCGGGAACGAGGAATGAGCAGTTCTTC,CASSQGRAGTRNEQFF
TRBV4-1,TRBD2,few,TRBJ2-5,15,TGCGCCAGCAGCCAAGGGGCTAGCGGGACGGAGACCCAGTACTTC,CASSQGASGTETQYF
TRBV28,.,.,TRBJ2-7,13,TGTGCCAGCAGTTCCGGGCCTCTTCCCGAGCAGTACTTC,CASSSGPLPEQYF
TRBV6-5,.,few,TRBJ2-2,16,TGTGCCAGCAGTTACTCCACGGGTCCGAACACCGGGGAGCTGTTTTTT,CASSYSTGPNTGELFF
TRBV4-2,TRBD1,.,TRBJ1-4,14,TGTGCCAGCAGCCAAGGGACAGGGAACGAAAAACTGTTTTTT,CASSQGTGNEKLFF
TRBV28,.,few,TRBJ2-7,12,TGTGCCAGCAGTTGGGGCTCCTACGAGCAGTACTTC,CASSWGSYEQYF
TRBV28,TRBD1,few,TRBJ2-5,17,TGTGCCAGCAGTTTTTTTCTCAGGGGGCGAGGTCTGGAGACCCAGTACTTC,CASSFFLRGRGLETQYF
TRBV15,TRBD2,few,TRBJ2-7,15,TGTGCCACCAGCAGAGATATACTAGCGATCTACGAGCAGTACTTC,CATSRDILAIYEQYF
TRBV11-1,.,.,TRBJ2-1,15,TGTGCCAGCAGCCGCGGGGCTAGTAGGTACAATGAGCAGTTCTTC,CASSRGASRYNEQFF
TRBV4-3,.,few,TRBJ2-5,19,TGCGCCAGCAGCCAAGACCGACGGGTAGGAGACAGATCCCAAGAGACCCAGTACTTC,CASSQDRRVGDRSQETQYF
TRBV5-6,.,few,TRBJ1-5,14,TGTGCCAGCAGCTCGGGGTTTAGCAATCAGCCCCAGCATTTT,CASSSGFSNQPQHF
TRBV6-6,.,.,TRBJ1-5,12,TGTGCCAGCAGTGCCGGCAATCAGCCCCAGCATTTT,CASSAGNQPQHF
TRBV2,.,.,TRBJ2-2,14,TGTGCCAGCACCGGGGCTAGGGGTACCGGGGAGCTGTTTTTT,CASTGARGTGELFF
TRBV6-1,.,.,TRBJ2-4,17,TGTGCCAGCAGTGAAGGCGTCTTGACTCTAGCCAAAAACATTCAGTACTTC,CASSEGVLTLAKNIQYF
TRBV28,.,.,TRBJ2-7,15,TGTGCCAGCAGCACCGAGGGGGTCGCTTCGTACGAGCAGTACTTC,CASSTEGVASYEQYF
TRBV11-1,.,.,TRBJ1-1,13,TGTGCCAGCAGCTCTCGGAGGAACACTGAAGCTTTCTTT,CASSSRRNTEAFF
TRBV7-2,TRBD1,few,TRBJ2-5,15,TGTGCCAGCAGCTTTGTCTCTGGACAGGCAGAGACCCAGTACTTC,CASSFVSGQAETQYF
TRBV5-1,.,.,TRBJ2-1,12,TGCGCCAGCAGACTACAGGGCAATGAGCAGTTCTTC,CASRLQGNEQFF
TRBV20-1,.,.,TRBJ2-1,11,TGCAGTGCTAGGTCCCCGTTGGGGCAGTTCTTC,CSARSPLGQFF
TRBV4-2,TRBD1,.,TRBJ2-2,19,TGTGCCAGCAGTTCAGGGGACAGGAGAGGGCTCAGGGAGGCCGGGGAGCTGTTTTTT,CASSSGDRRGLREAGELFF